This T cell receptor beta chain stems from a study of cytomegalovirus exposure and HLA in healthy donors. Germline lookup yields CDR1 MNHEY and CDR2 SVGAGI. This CDR3 comprises 13 residues. The V segment lost 0 bases and the J segment 10 bases; nucleotides outside the gene matches: 5. A multiplex PCR was run with 60 Vbeta primers and 13 Jbeta primers. The assay was immunoSEQ multiplex PCR, and TCRdb's table has in-frame clones only and misses some. The table lists 150,000 to 170,000 clones, under 85% of them singletons. V usage is TRBV6-5 and J usage is TRBJ1-1, with TRBD1 matching 7 bases. The receptor was derived from a man younger than 35 in good health and CMV-seronegative. The source material was PBMCs. For the CDR3, the DNA is TGTGCCAGCAGTTACTCAGAGGGGGCGGTAGCTTTCTTT. This sequence encodes CASSYSEGAVAFF.